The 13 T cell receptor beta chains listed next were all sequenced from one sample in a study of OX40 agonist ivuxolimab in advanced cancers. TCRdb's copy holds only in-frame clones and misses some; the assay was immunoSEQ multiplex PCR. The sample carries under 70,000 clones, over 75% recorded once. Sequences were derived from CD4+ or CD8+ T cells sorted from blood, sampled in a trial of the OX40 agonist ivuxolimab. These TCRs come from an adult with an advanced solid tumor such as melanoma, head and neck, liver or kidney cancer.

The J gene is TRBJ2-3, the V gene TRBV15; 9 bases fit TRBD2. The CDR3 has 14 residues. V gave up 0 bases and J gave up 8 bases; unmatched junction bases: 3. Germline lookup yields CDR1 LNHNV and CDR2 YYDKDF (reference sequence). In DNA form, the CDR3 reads TGTGCCACCAGCAGAGATAGCGGGGGAGGTACGCAGTATTTT. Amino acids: CATSRDSGGGTQYF. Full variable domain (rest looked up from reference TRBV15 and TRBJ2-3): DAMVIQNPRYQVTQFGKPVTLSCSQTLNHNVMYWYQQKSSQAPKLLFHYYDKDFNNEADTPDNFQSRRPNTSFCFLDIRSPGLGDTAMYLCATSRDSGGGTQYFGPGTRLTVL.

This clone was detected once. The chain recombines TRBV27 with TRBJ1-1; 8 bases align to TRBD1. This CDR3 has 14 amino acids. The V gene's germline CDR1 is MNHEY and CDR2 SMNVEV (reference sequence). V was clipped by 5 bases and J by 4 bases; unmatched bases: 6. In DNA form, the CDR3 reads TGTGCCAGCAGTATCAGGGGGCAGGTCACTGAAGCTTTCTTT. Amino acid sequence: CASSIRGQVTEAFF.

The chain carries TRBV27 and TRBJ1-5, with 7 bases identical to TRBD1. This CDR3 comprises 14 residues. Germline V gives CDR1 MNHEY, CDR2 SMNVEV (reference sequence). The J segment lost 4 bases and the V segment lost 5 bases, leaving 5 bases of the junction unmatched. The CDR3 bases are TGTGCCAGCAGTCCGACAGGGATGAATCAGCCCCAGCATTTT. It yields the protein CASSPTGMNQPQHF.

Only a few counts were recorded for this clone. The CDR3 protein is CASSYSRNSGDGYTF. The CDR3 nucleotides are TGTGCCAGCAGTTACTCGCGGAATTCAGGAGATGGCTACACCTTC. This chain links TRBV6-5 with TRBJ1-2, with D uncertain. Between the trimmed V and J ends, which lost 0 bases and 6 bases, there was a span of 14 bases. The CDR3 runs 15 residues. From germline, CDR1 is MNHEY and CDR2 SVGAGI.

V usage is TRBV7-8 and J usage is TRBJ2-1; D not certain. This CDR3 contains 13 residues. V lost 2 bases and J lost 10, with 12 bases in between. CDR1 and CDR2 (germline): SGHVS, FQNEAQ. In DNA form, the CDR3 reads TGTGCCAGCAGCTTACTACTAAACAGAGAGCAGTTCTTC. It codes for CASSLLLNREQFF.

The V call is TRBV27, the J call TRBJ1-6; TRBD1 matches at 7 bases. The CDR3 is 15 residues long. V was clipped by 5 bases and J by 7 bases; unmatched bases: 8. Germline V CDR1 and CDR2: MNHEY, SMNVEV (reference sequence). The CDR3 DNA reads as TGTGCCAGCAGTCAGACAGGGATGTGGAATTCACCCCTCCACTTT. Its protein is CASSQTGMWNSPLHF.

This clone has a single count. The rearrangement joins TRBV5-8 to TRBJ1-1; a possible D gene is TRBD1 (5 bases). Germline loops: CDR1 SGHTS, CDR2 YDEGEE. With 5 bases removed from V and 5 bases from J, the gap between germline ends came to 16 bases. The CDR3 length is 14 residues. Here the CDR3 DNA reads TGTGCCAGCAGTTTTGGGGCCTCAGAGACTGAAGCTTTCTTT. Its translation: CASSFGASETEAFF.

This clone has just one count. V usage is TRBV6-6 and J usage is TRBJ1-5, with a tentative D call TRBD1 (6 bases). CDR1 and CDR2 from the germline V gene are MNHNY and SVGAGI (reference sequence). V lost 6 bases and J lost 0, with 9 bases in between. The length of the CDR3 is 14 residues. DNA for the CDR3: TGTGCCAGCAGCCGCAGGGGTAGCAATCAGCCCCAGCATTTT. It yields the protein CASSRRGSNQPQHF.

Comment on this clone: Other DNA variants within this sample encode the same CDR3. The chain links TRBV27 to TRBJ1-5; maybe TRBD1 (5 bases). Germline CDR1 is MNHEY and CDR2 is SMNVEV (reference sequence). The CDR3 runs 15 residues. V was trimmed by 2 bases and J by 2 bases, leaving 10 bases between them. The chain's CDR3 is CASSLGGGGNQPQHF. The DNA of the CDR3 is TGTGCCAGCAGTTTAGGCGGAGGGGGCAATCAGCCCCAGCATTTT.

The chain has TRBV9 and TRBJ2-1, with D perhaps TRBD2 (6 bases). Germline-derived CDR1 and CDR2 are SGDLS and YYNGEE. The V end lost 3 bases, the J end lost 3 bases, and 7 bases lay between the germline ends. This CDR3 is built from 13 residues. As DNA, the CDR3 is TGTGCCAGCAGCGGGACTAACTACAATGAGCAGTTCTTC. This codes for CASSGTNYNEQFF.

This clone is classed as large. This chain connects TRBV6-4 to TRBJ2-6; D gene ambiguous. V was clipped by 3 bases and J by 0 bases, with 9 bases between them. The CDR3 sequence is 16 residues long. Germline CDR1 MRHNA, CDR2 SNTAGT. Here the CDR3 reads CASSDSQNSGANVLTF. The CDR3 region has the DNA TGTGCCAGCAGTGATAGCCAGAACTCTGGGGCCAACGTCCTGACTTTC.

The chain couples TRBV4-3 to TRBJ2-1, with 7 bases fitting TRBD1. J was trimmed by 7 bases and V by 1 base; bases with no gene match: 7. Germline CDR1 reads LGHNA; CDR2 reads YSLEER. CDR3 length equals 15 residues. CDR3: CASSQGGGKLNEQFF. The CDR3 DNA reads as TGCGCCAGCAGCCAAGGAGGGGGCAAGTTGAATGAGCAGTTCTTC.

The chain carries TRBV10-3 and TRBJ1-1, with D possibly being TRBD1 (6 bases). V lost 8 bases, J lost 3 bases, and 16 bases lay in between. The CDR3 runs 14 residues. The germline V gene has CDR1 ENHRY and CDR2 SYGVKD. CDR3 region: CAIGRQDSDTEAFF. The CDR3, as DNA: TGTGCCATCGGGCGACAGGACTCCGACACTGAAGCTTTCTTT.